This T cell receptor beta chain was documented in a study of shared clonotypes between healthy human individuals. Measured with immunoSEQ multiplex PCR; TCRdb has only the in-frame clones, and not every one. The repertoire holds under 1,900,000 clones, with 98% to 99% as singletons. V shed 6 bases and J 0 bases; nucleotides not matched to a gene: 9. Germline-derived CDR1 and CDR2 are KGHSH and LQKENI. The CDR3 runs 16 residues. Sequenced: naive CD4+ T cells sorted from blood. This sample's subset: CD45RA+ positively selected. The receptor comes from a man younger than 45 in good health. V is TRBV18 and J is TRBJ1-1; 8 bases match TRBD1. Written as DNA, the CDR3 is TGTGCCAGCTCGCCCGGACAGGGTCTAATGAACACTGAAGCTTTCTTT. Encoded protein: CASSPGQGLMNTEAFF.